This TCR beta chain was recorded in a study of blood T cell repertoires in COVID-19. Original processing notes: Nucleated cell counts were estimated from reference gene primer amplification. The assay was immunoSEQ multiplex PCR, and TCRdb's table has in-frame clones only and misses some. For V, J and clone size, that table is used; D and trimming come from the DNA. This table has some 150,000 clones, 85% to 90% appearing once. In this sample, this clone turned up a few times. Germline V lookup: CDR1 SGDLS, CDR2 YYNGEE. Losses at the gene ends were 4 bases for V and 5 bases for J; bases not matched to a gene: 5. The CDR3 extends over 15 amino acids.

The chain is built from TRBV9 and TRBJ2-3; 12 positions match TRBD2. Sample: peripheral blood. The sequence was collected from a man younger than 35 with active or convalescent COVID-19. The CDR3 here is CASSSSGGAGDTQYF. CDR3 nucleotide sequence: TGTGCCAGCAGCTCTAGCGGGGGGGCCGGAGATACGCAGTATTTT.